This entry lists 27 T cell receptor beta chains sequenced from one sample in a study of T cells in localized non-small cell lung cancer. The data were produced by immunoSEQ multiplex PCR, yet TCRdb's version contains in-frame clones alone and is incomplete. Of around 140,000 clones listed, 80% to 90% are singletons. Sample: peripheral blood, taken before any cancer treatment. The origin of the receptors is a female donor older than 55 with stage I lung adenocarcinoma.

This chain connects TRBV5-4 to TRBJ2-1; 10 bases are a match to TRBD1. The CDR3 runs to 13 residues. Germline-derived CDR1 and CDR2 are SGHNT and YYREEE (reference sequence). V lost 4 bases and J lost 10; bases outside the gene matches: 5. The CDR3: CASSRSTGGEQFF. As DNA, the CDR3 is TGTGCCAGCAGCCGATCGACAGGGGGCGAGCAGTTCTTC.

The J gene is TRBJ1-5, the V gene TRBV6-1; tentative D call: TRBD1 (6 bases). Trimming took off 4 bases at V and 5 bases at J, with 9 bases between the two ends. This CDR3 contains 13 residues. CDR1 is MNHNS, CDR2 SASEGT, per germline. The CDR3 sequence is CASSVKGDQPQHF. As DNA, the CDR3 is TGTGCCAGCAGTGTGAAGGGGGATCAGCCCCAGCATTTT.

The V call is TRBV4-1, the J call TRBJ1-4; D unclear. CDR1 is MGHRA, CDR2 YSYEKL, per germline. CDR3 length: 15 residues. V dropped 4 bases and J dropped 8 bases, with 17 bases sitting between them. CDR3 amino acids: CASSRSLVPQEKLFF. CDR3 nucleotides: TGCGCCAGCAGCCGGAGTCTCGTTCCTCAAGAAAAACTGTTTTTT.

The count of this clone is one. This chain links TRBV28 with TRBJ1-4, with D possibly matching TRBD1 (6 bases). This CDR3 has 15 amino acids. CDR1 and CDR2 (germline): MDHEN, SYDVKM. Trimming cost V 2 bases and J 4 bases, with 11 bases left between them. The CDR3 nucleotides are TGTGCCAGCAGTTTACTGGACAGATATAATGAAAAACTGTTTTTT. Protein: CASSLLDRYNEKLFF.

This rearrangement joins TRBV10-3 to TRBJ2-5; 8 nucleotides agree with TRBD2. There are 13 residues in the CDR3. In germline, CDR1 is ENHRY, CDR2 SYGVKD. V gave up 10 bases and J gave up 2 bases; unmatched junction bases: 6. The CDR3 nucleotides are TGTGCCACCTCGGGACTAGAACAAGAGACCCAGTACTTC. Its translation is CATSGLEQETQYF.

The chain links TRBV6-5 to TRBJ1-1; D remains unclear. The CDR3 runs to 15 residues. V lost 6 bases and J lost 0, with 14 bases in between. Per germline, CDR1 MNHEY and CDR2 SVGAGI. CDR3: CASSRRPIMNTEAFF. The CDR3 DNA follows: TGTGCCAGCAGCAGGAGACCGATCATGAACACTGAAGCTTTCTTT.

This clone showed up just once. This chain connects TRBV2 to TRBJ1-5; D unresolved. The V and J ends lost 6 bases and 5 bases respectively, with 14 bases between them. The CDR3 is 14 amino acids. Per the germline V gene, CDR1 is SNHLY and CDR2 is FYNNEI. CDR3 loop: CASRDGFLDQPQHF. CDR3 bases: TGTGCCAGCAGAGATGGCTTCCTTGATCAGCCCCAGCATTTT.

This chain uses TRBV2 with TRBJ2-7; no firm D call. Per germline, CDR1 SNHLY and CDR2 FYNNEI. The ends were cut back, 5 bases at V and 0 bases at J, with 11 bases in the middle. The CDR3 spans 14 residues. The chain's CDR3 is CASSSLGISYEQYF. CDR3 sequence (DNA): TGTGCCAGCAGTTCGTTGGGGATCTCCTACGAGCAGTACTTC. The full variable domain, in which reference TRBV2 and TRBJ2-7 provide the parts outside the CDR3, is EPEVTQTPSHQVTQMGQEVILRCVPISNHLYFYWYRQILGQKVEFLVSFYNNEISEKSEIFDDQFSVERPDGSNFTLKIRSTKLEDSAMYFCASSSLGISYEQYFGPGTRLTVT.

The chain joins TRBV30 to TRBJ2-3, with D unresolved. V shed 2 bases and J shed 1 base, with 7 bases lying between them. Looked up from germline, CDR1 is GTSNPN and CDR2 is SVGIG (reference sequence). The CDR3 is made up of 13 amino acids. The CDR3 sequence: CAWSTPGTDTQYF. The CDR3 DNA follows: TGTGCCTGGAGTACACCCGGCACAGATACGCAGTATTTT. Complete variable domain (other parts from reference TRBV30 and TRBJ2-3): SQTIHQWPATLVQPVGSPLSLECTVEGTSNPNLYWYRQAAGRGLQLLFYSVGIGQISSEVPQNLSASRPQDRQFILSSKKLLLSDSGFYLCAWSTPGTDTQYFGPGTRLTVL.

J is TRBJ2-2 and V is TRBV25-1; D remains unclear. CDR1 and CDR2 (germline): MGHDK, SYGVNS. V was pared by 3 bases and J by 7 bases, with 15 bases between. The CDR3 extends over 15 amino acids. CDR3 sequence reads: CASSDHGIFLGELFF. As DNA, the CDR3 is TGTGCCAGCAGTGATCACGGAATTTTTCTCGGGGAGCTGTTTTTT.

The genes are TRBV6-6 and TRBJ1-3; D might be TRBD1 (5 bases). The CDR3 covers 13 residues. Germline loops: CDR1 MNHNY, CDR2 SVGAGI (reference sequence). Trimming took off 2 bases at V and 4 bases at J, with 6 bases between the two ends. The CDR3 protein is CASSYDRGNTIYF. CDR3 bases: TGTGCCAGCAGTTACGACAGAGGAAACACCATATATTTT.

V gene TRBV25-1 combines with J gene TRBJ2-5; 13 bases are a match to TRBD2. V dropped 5 bases and J dropped 6; count of bases not matched to a gene: 6. Germline V gene sequence: CDR1 MGHDK, CDR2 SYGVNS. The CDR3 loop spans 15 amino acids. The CDR3 loop is CASSLLAGGLKTQYF. In DNA, the CDR3 is TGTGCCAGCAGTTTACTAGCGGGAGGGTTGAAGACCCAGTACTTC.

The chain uses TRBV28 and TRBJ2-1, with 8 bases identical to TRBD2. From germline, CDR1 is MDHEN and CDR2 SYDVKM. The CDR3 loop spans 16 amino acids. Trimming took 4 bases from V and 8 from J; bases not matched to a gene: 13. CDR3 in amino acids: CASSSRRLARLHEQFF. The CDR3 DNA sequence: TGTGCCAGCAGTTCCAGACGACTAGCGAGACTTCATGAGCAGTTCTTC. Supplemented by reference TRBV28 and TRBJ2-1, the full variable domain reads DVKVTQSSRYLVKRTGEKVFLECVQDMDHENMFWYRQDPGLGLRLIYFSYDVKMKEKGDIPEGYSVSREKKERFSLILESASTNQTSMYLCASSSRRLARLHEQFFGPGTRLTVL.

This rearrangement joins TRBV4-1 to TRBJ2-3; 8 bases match TRBD2. In germline, CDR1 is MGHRA, CDR2 YSYEKL. There are 19 residues in the CDR3. The J segment lost 6 bases and the V segment lost 1 base, leaving 18 bases of the junction unmatched. The CDR3 region has the DNA TGCGCCAGCAGCCAAGTTCGAAGTCCCGGACTAGCAGCTGTGGATACGCAGTATTTT. Residues: CASSQVRSPGLAAVDTQYF.

The CDR3 protein is CASSNDRFAYEQYF. DNA for the CDR3: TGCGCCAGCAGCAACGACAGGTTTGCCTACGAGCAGTACTTC. The V call is TRBV5-1, the J call TRBJ2-5, with a possible D match to TRBD1 (6 bases). The J call may be incorrect, as the DNA end agrees better with TRBJ2-7. This CDR3 has 14 amino acids. Germline assignment: CDR1 SGHRS and CDR2 YFSETQ.

The CDR3 reads CASSSGPGLAGEGEQFF. The CDR3 region has the DNA TGTGCCAGCAGCTCCGGACCGGGACTAGCGGGAGAGGGTGAGCAGTTCTTC. The chain is built from TRBV11-3 and TRBJ2-1; TRBD2 matches 14 bases. Trimming at V came to 4 bases and at J to 9 bases, leaving 11 bases not matched to a gene. The CDR3 contains 17 residues. The germline CDR1 and CDR2 sequences are SGHNT and YENEEA.

This chain links TRBV5-4 with TRBJ1-4, with TRBD1 matching over 8 bases. This CDR3 contains 17 residues. Unmatched junction bases numbered 9, after V lost 5 bases and J lost 0 bases. From germline, CDR1 is SGHNT and CDR2 YYREEE (reference sequence). The CDR3 sequence: CASRQVQGGPTNEKLFF. CDR3 DNA: TGTGCCAGCAGGCAAGTACAGGGGGGACCAACTAATGAAAAACTGTTTTTT.

The chain is built from TRBV18 and TRBJ1-2; TRBD1 matches at 7 bases. With 6 bases clipped from V and 2 bases from J, the junction kept 9 bases outside the gene matches. The CDR3 spans 15 residues. Germline CDR1 KGHSH, CDR2 LQKENI. CDR3 coding DNA: TGTGCCAGCTCGGCCCGGGACAGCCCCAACTATGGCTACACCTTC. It yields the protein CASSARDSPNYGYTF.

The genes are TRBV5-1 and TRBJ1-2, with D perhaps TRBD1 (5 bases). V dropped 1 base and J dropped 2 bases, with 12 bases sitting between them. The germline V gene encodes CDR1 SGHRS and CDR2 YFSETQ. This CDR3 region has 15 residues. The CDR3 spells CASSLQPGVNYGYTF. In DNA, the CDR3 is TGCGCCAGCAGCTTGCAACCGGGGGTCAACTATGGCTACACCTTC.

The V and J genes are TRBV4-2 and TRBJ1-4; 10 nucleotides match TRBD1. The CDR3 covers 16 residues. With 3 bases clipped from V and 4 bases from J, the junction kept 5 bases outside the gene matches. Looked up from germline, CDR1 is LGHNA and CDR2 is YNFKEQ. Here the CDR3 DNA reads TGTGCCAGCAGCCAGAGTCGGGACAGGGGTAATGAAAAACTGTTTTTT. It encodes CASSQSRDRGNEKLFF.

The chain uses TRBV11-2 and TRBJ1-1; perhaps TRBD1 as D (5 bases). V lost 6 bases to trimming and J lost 1 base, with 21 bases between them. This CDR3 region has 17 residues. From germline, CDR1 is SGHAT and CDR2 FQNNGV. CDR3 sequence: CASRPIRDVNPNTEAFF. CDR3 DNA sequence: TGTGCCAGCAGGCCAATACGGGACGTAAACCCGAACACTGAAGCTTTCTTT.

CDR3 loop: CASRDRGNTGELFF. In DNA, the CDR3 is TGTGCCAGCAGAGACCGGGGGAACACCGGGGAGCTGTTTTTT. V and J are TRBV27 and TRBJ2-2; maybe TRBD2 (5 bases). CDR1 and CDR2 (germline): MNHEY, SMNVEV (reference sequence). The CDR3 runs to 14 residues. V lost 6 bases, J lost 1 base, and 9 bases lay in between.

The rearrangement links TRBV28 to TRBJ2-7; the D is unclear. Trimming stripped 3 bases from V and 3 bases from J, with 6 bases between. The CDR3 is 12 amino acids. Germline V gene sequence: CDR1 MDHEN, CDR2 SYDVKM. The CDR3 region is CASSFKNYEQYF. The DNA of the CDR3 is TGTGCCAGCAGTTTTAAAAACTACGAGCAGTACTTC.

Notes on this clone: Other DNA sequences in this sample translate to the same CDR3. V usage is TRBV5-1 and J usage is TRBJ2-7, with 9 bases aligning to TRBD2. The J segment lost 0 bases and the V segment lost 4 bases, leaving 2 bases of the junction unmatched. The length of the CDR3 is 14 residues. Looked up from germline, CDR1 is SGHRS and CDR2 is YFSETQ. The CDR3 coding sequence is TGCGCCAGCAGCATGACTAGCGGCTCCTACGAGCAGTACTTC. It codes for CASSMTSGSYEQYF.

J is TRBJ2-7 and V is TRBV27; 7 bases map to TRBD2. The J segment lost 9 bases and the V segment lost 5 bases, leaving 19 bases of the junction unmatched. Germline CDR1 MNHEY, CDR2 SMNVEV (reference sequence). This CDR3 contains 16 residues. CDR3 sequence (DNA): TGTGCCAGCAGTGGGGGGTCTAGCGGCGAGTCGCAGGCGCAGTACTTC. It is translated as CASSGGSSGESQAQYF.

The count of this clone is one. The chain uses TRBV5-1 and TRBJ2-1; TRBD2 is a possible D gene (5 bases). Germline CDR1 SGHRS, CDR2 YFSETQ. The CDR3 extends over 15 amino acids. Trimming took 4 bases from V and 7 from J, leaving 18 bases between them. The CDR3 sequence: CASSPAGTRMNEQFF. The CDR3 DNA is TGCGCCAGCAGCCCCGCGGGCACGCGGATGAATGAGCAGTTCTTC.

This chain links TRBV7-9 with TRBJ2-7, with 7 bases fitting TRBD2. CDR3 length: 13 residues. The junction had 6 bases not matched to a gene; V was cut back by 7 bases and J by 3 bases. The germline CDR1 and CDR2 sequences are SEHNR and FQNEAQ (reference sequence). The CDR3, as DNA: TGTGCCAGCACCCGAGCGGGGAGCTACGAGCAGTACTTC. Protein sequence: CASTRAGSYEQYF.